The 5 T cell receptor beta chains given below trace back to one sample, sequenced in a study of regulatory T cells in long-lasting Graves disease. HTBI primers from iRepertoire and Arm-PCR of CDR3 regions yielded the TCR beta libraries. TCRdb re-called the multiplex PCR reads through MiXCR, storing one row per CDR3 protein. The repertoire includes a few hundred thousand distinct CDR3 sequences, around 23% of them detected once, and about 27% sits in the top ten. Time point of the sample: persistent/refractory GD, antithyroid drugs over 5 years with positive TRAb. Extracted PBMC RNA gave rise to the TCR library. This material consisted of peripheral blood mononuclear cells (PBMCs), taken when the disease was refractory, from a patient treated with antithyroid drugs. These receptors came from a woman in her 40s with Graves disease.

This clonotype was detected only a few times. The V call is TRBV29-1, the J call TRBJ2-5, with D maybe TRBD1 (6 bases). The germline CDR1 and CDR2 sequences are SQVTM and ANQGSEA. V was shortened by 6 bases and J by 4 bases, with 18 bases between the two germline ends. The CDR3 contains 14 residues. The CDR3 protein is CSVAYKDSGETQYF. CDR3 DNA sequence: TGCAGCGTCGCTTATAAGGACAGCGGAGAGACCCAGTACTTC.

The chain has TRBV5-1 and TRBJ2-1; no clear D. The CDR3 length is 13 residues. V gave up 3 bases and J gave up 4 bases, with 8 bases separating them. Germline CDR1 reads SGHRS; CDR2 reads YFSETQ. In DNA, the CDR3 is TGCGCCAGCAGCTATAGCTGGTACAATGAGCAGTTCTTC. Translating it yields CASSYSWYNEQFF.

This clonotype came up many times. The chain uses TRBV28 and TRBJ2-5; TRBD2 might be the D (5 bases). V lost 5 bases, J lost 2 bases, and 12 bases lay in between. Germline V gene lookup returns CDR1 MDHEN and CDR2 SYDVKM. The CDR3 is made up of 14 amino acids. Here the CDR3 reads CASSQSPGQETQYF. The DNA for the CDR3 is TGTGCCAGCAGTCAAAGCCCGGGGCAAGAGACCCAGTACTTC. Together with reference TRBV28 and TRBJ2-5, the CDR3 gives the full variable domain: DVKVTQSSRYLVKRTGEKVFLECVQDMDHENMFWYRQDPGLGLRLIYFSYDVKMKEKGDIPEGYSVSREKKERFSLILESASTNQTSMYLCASSQSPGQETQYFGPGTRLLVL.

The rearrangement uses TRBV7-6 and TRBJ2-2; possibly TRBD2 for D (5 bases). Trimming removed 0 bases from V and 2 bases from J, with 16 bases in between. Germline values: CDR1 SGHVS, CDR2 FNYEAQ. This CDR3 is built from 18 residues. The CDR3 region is CASSLARLKDFNTGELFF. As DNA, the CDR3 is TGTGCCAGCAGCTTAGCGCGGTTGAAGGACTTTAACACCGGGGAGCTGTTTTTT.

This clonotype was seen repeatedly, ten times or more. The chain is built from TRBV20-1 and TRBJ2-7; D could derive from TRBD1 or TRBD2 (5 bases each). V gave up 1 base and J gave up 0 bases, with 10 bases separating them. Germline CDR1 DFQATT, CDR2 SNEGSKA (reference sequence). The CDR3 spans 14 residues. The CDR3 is CSARGRGASYEQYF. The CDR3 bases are TGCAGTGCTAGAGGTCGAGGGGCCTCCTACGAGCAGTACTTC.